A selection of T cell receptor beta chains follows, all from one sample in a study of blood T cell repertoires in COVID-19. The assay was immunoSEQ multiplex PCR, and TCRdb's table has in-frame clones only and misses some. The table includes tens of thousands of clones, around 83% detected once. Sequencing was done on a sample of peripheral blood. The receptors shown here come from a woman in her 70s with acute or convalescent COVID-19. CDR3s include the opening cysteine and the closing phenylalanine or tryptophan. Fields, in order: J gene, D gene, V gene, clone size, CDR3 DNA, CDR3 protein. The D gene is left open where the match is weak. Size is omitted from some rows. Given values are once, few, many or a class for expanded clones.

>TRBJ1-3|.|TRBV6-6|once
TGTGCCAGCAGTCGGCGGGATTCCTCTGGAAACACCATATATTTT
CASSRRDSSGNTIYF
>TRBJ1-5|TRBD1|TRBV5-1|.
TGCGCCAGTTCTCCGACAGGGAGTAGGAATCAGCCCCAGCATTTT
CASSPTGSRNQPQHF
>TRBJ1-1|.|TRBV20-1|few
TGCAGTGCTAGTGGGTCCGTTACAGGGAACACTGAAGCTTTCTTT
CSASGSVTGNTEAFF
>TRBJ2-7|TRBD1|TRBV7-9|once
TGTGCCAGCAGCCCCTCCCGTACTCGACAGGGGGCCGGGGCCTACGAGCAGTACTTC
CASSPSRTRQGAGAYEQYF
>TRBJ1-1|.|TRBV11-2|.
TGTGCCAGCAGCTTAATGGGGGGAACGAACACTGAAGCTTTCTTT
CASSLMGGTNTEAFF
>TRBJ1-1|.|TRBV6-5|.
TGTGCCAGCAGTTACCGCCGCCGCCAAGGGGCTGAAGCTTTCTTT
CASSYRRRQGAEAFF
>TRBJ1-5|.|TRBV28|.
TGTGCCAGCAGTTTAGCGGGAGTAGGCAATCAGCCCCAGCATTTT
CASSLAGVGNQPQHF
>TRBJ1-2|TRBD1|TRBV29-1|.
TGCAGCGTTGAAGGTTGGAGGGGGCTGGATGGCTACACCTTC
CSVEGWRGLDGYTF
>TRBJ1-5|.|TRBV2|few
TGTGCCAGCAGTGGGGGCGGGGGGCGGAATCAGCCCCAGCATTTT
CASSGGGGRNQPQHF
>TRBJ1-1|.|TRBV5-1|.
TGCGCCAGCAGCTTGGACGGGGGTCCGAACACTGAAGCTTTCTTT
CASSLDGGPNTEAFF
>TRBJ2-5|TRBD1|TRBV2|.
TGTGCCAGCAGTGCCCGGACAGGGGGCAGTGAGACCCAGTACTTC
CASSARTGGSETQYF
>TRBJ2-1|TRBD1|TRBV5-5|.
TGTGCCAGCAGCTTGGAGGGACAGGGGATCTACAATGAGCAGTTCTTC
CASSLEGQGIYNEQFF
>TRBJ2-7|.|TRBV11-2|.
TGTGCCAGCAGCTTAAGGGGCCTCTCCTACGAGCAGTACTTC
CASSLRGLSYEQYF
>TRBJ2-1|TRBD2|TRBV30|.
TGTGCCTGGGATAGGACTAGCGGGGGTAATGAGCAGTTCTTC
CAWDRTSGGNEQFF
>TRBJ2-7|.|TRBV2|.
TGTGCCAGCAGTGAGAGACAGAACCCTTCCTACGAGCAGTACTTC
CASSERQNPSYEQYF
>TRBJ1-1|.|TRBV4-2|few
TGTGCCAGCAGCCCTGGACAGCTGAACACTGAAGCTTTCTTT
CASSPGQLNTEAFF
>TRBJ1-5|.|TRBV6-5|.
TGTGCCAGCAGTACACAGACGTACCAGCCCCAGCATTTT
CASSTQTYQPQHF
>TRBJ2-3|TRBD2|TRBV9|.
TGTGCCAGCAGCCTCACTAGCGGGGGACGGGATACGCAGTATTTT
CASSLTSGGRDTQYF
>TRBJ1-1|.|TRBV18|.
TGTGCCAGCTCACCGAGATCCGACGGGACTGAAGCTTTCTTT
CASSPRSDGTEAFF
>TRBJ2-2|TRBD2|TRBV9|.
TGTGCCAGCAGCGTAGTTGGTAGCGGGGGATCGAACACCGGGGAGCTGTTTTTT
CASSVVGSGGSNTGELFF
>TRBJ1-1|.|TRBV6-5|.
TGTGCCAGCAGTTACGCAGCGTATGGCACTGAAGCTTTCTTT
CASSYAAYGTEAFF
>TRBJ1-2|TRBD1|TRBV18|once
TGTGCCAGCTCACGGACAGGGGGCGATCCTGGCTACACCTTC
CASSRTGGDPGYTF
>TRBJ2-7|.|TRBV7-9|.
TGTGCCAGCAGCTTGACATACACAGAGACGACGCCCTCCTACGAGCAGTACTTC
CASSLTYTETTPSYEQYF
>TRBJ2-5|.|TRBV30|.
TGTGCCTGGAGTTCAGGGGGCGGGAGAGAGACCCAGTACTTC
CAWSSGGGRETQYF
>TRBJ2-1|TRBD2|TRBV7-3|.
TGTGCCAGCAGACTAGCGGGGGGAACCTCCTACAATGAGCAGTTCTTC
CASRLAGGTSYNEQFF
>TRBJ2-7|.|TRBV27|few
TGTGCCAGCAGTTGGGCAGGGCCCTACGAGCAGTACTTC
CASSWAGPYEQYF
>TRBJ2-1|.|TRBV30|.
TGTGCCTGGAGCATGCAACAAGACTCTAATGAGCAGTTCTTC
CAWSMQQDSNEQFF
>TRBJ1-1|TRBD1|TRBV19|once
TGTGCCAGTAGACCAGGGGACAGTAAATTTTTTACTGAAGCTTTCTTT
CASRPGDSKFFTEAFF
>TRBJ2-2|TRBD2|TRBV27|.
TGTGCCAGCAGTTTATCGACGGGGGGGCGGTACACCGGGGAGCTGTTTTTT
CASSLSTGGRYTGELFF
>TRBJ1-5|TRBD1|TRBV19|.
TGTGCCAGTAGTATAGGGGACAGCCTCAATCAGCCCCAGCATTTT
CASSIGDSLNQPQHF
>TRBJ1-2|TRBD1|TRBV12-3/TRBV12-4|.
TGTGCCAGCAGTTTCTGGCAGGGGGCTGGCTACACCTTC
CASSFWQGAGYTF
>TRBJ2-7|TRBD2|TRBV2|.
TGTGGAAAGGGGAAAGCGGGGGGTCCCCAGACCTACGAGCAGTACTTC
CGKGKAGGPQTYEQYF
>TRBJ2-1|TRBD1|TRBV2|.
TGTGCCAACGCTCGGACAGGGAACCGAGGCAATGAGCAGTTCTTC
CANARTGNRGNEQFF
>TRBJ1-1|.|TRBV7-3|.
TGTGCCAGCAGCTTAGGCAGGGGGAACACTGAAGCTTTCTTT
CASSLGRGNTEAFF
>TRBJ1-5|TRBD1|TRBV6-8|.
TGTGCCAGCCCAAACCCGGGACAGGGTTGGAGTCAGCCCCAGCATTTT
CASPNPGQGWSQPQHF
>TRBJ2-1|.|TRBV21-1|.
TGTGCCAGCAGCATCCAAACGGACTTTAGGCGGGAGCAGTTCTTC
CASSIQTDFRREQFF
>TRBJ2-3|TRBD2|TRBV11-2|.
TGTGCCAGCAGCTTCATAGCGGGGACTAGCACAGATACGCAGTATTTT
CASSFIAGTSTDTQYF
>TRBJ1-5|TRBD1|TRBV7-3|.
TGTGCCAGCAGCGCGGACACAGGGGACCCCCAGCATTTT
CASSADTGDPQHF
>TRBJ1-5|.|TRBV4-1|.
TGCGCCAGCAGTCAATTCGCAGGGGTCAATCAGCCCCAGCATTTT
CASSQFAGVNQPQHF
>TRBJ1-2|TRBD1|TRBV3-1/TRBV3-2|.
TGTGCCAGCAGCGGGACAGGGGGAAACTATGGCTACACCTTC
CASSGTGGNYGYTF
>TRBJ2-2|.|TRBV4-1|few
TGCGCCAGCAGCCAAGGACAGGTGAACACCGGGGAGCTGTTTTTT
CASSQGQVNTGELFF
>TRBJ2-1|.|TRBV5-1|.
TGCGCCAGCAGCTTGACAGGTTCCTACAATGAGCAGTTCTTC
CASSLTGSYNEQFF
>TRBJ1-2|.|TRBV10-2|.
TGCGCCAGCAGTGAGACAGGGTCGATGGATGGCTACACCTTC
CASSETGSMDGYTF
>TRBJ1-5|TRBD1|TRBV18|.
TGTGCCAGCTCGGTCCCGGGACAGGGCAATCAGCCCCAGCATTTT
CASSVPGQGNQPQHF
>TRBJ2-2|.|TRBV7-2|once
TGTGCCAGCAGCTTGGGGGCAGGAACCAACACCGGGGAGCTGTTTTTT
CASSLGAGTNTGELFF
>TRBJ1-4|.|TRBV6-6|.
TGTGCCAGCAGTAATACAGGGTTGAATGAAAAACTGTTTTTT
CASSNTGLNEKLFF
>TRBJ1-4|TRBD1|TRBV7-8|.
TGTGCCAGCAGCTTGGGACAGTCTAATGAAAAACTGTTTTTT
CASSLGQSNEKLFF